The clone carrying this T cell receptor (beta chain) came up a few times. What it binds is not known. The CDR3 extends over 13 amino acids. Germline loops: CDR1 SGHDT, CDR2 YYEEEE. V lost 5 bases, J lost 6 bases, and 11 bases lay in between. This sample is part of a study of T cells in Graves' hyperthyroidism and ophthalmopathy. At the level of the study: Staff took peripheral blood when the initial diagnosis was made, before any treatment began. Overall study results and limits: Most thyroid clonotypes with frequency above 0.001 were detected in blood.

Using RNA transcripts as the source, TCR beta CDR3 regions were amplified. When the TCR CDR3 underwent first-round RT-PCR, the HTBI primer set was used. From the multiplex PCR reads, TCRdb called clonotypes with MiXCR, one entry per CDR3 protein. The sample records 600,000 or so distinct CDR3 sequences, approximately 14% being singletons. The sequencing sample was made of blood. The genes are TRBV5-6 and TRBJ2-2; D gene uncertain. This clonotype originated in a woman under 30 with Graves' ophthalmopathy. Here the CDR3 DNA reads TGTGCCAGCAGACTCAGGCCCCCCGGGGAGCTGTTTTTT. Protein product: CASRLRPPGELFF. Full variable domain (rest looked up from reference TRBV5-6 and TRBJ2-2): DAGVTQSPTHLIKTRGQQVTLRCSPKSGHDTVSWYQQALGQGPQFIFQYYEEEERQRGNFPDRFSGHQFPNYSSELNVNALLLGDSALYLCASRLRPPGELFFGEGSRLTVL.